This entry concerns a single T cell receptor (beta chain). This specimen belongs to a study of blood T cell repertoires in COVID-19. TCRdb's table, derived via immunoSEQ multiplex PCR, lists solely in-frame clones and lacks some. Among approximately 100,000 clones, roughly 80% were seen once, and the ten largest hold more than 10%. This CDR3 region has 15 residues. In germline, CDR1 is LGHDT, CDR2 YNNKEL (reference sequence). V gave up 3 bases and J gave up 7 bases; unmatched junction bases: 6. This TCR was recovered from a human donor in a cohort sampled during active COVID-19. This chain connects TRBV3-1 (or the pseudogene TRBV3-2) to TRBJ2-3; 11 positions agree with TRBD2. The sample comprised peripheral blood. DNA for the CDR3: TGTGCCAGCAGCCACCTAGCGGGGGGTTCAAATACGCAGTATTTT. Encoded protein: CASSHLAGGSNTQYF.